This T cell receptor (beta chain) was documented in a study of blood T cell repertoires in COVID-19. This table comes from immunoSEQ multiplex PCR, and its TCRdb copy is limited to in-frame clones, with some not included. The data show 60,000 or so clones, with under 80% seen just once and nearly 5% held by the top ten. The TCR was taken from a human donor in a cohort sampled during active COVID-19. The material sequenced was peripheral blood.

CDR3 region: CASSPMKQGVSPLHF. The CDR3 DNA follows: TGTGCCAGCTCACCAATGAAACAGGGCGTTTCACCCCTCCACTTT. The chain employs TRBV18 and TRBJ1-6; possibly TRBD1 for D (6 bases). CDR1 is KGHSH, CDR2 LQKENI, per germline. The CDR3 extends over 15 amino acids. V was pared by 2 bases and J by 9 bases, with 14 bases between.